This T cell receptor beta chain was documented in a study of cytotoxic CD8 clonotypes in ibrutinib-treated CLL. At the level of the study: Response sampling came at median approximately a year of treatment, ranging roughly 6 to 36 months. Study results and limitations: Treatment left the uncommon public clonotypes either contracted or stable in frequency.

Remarks on this clone: The antigen is unknown.

This table comes from immunoSEQ multiplex PCR, and its TCRdb copy is limited to in-frame clones, with some not included. Of about 92,000 clones in the sample, over 60% were seen once. The junction had 5 bases not matched to a gene; V was cut back by 0 bases and J by 1 base. The CDR3 totals 16 residues. Germline loops: CDR1 SGDLS, CDR2 YYNGEE. TCR beta libraries used about 2 micrograms of DNA from cryopreserved PBMCs. This TCR was sampled from a human donor with chronic lymphocytic leukemia. The source material was PBMCs, sampled after 24 months of ibrutinib treatment. The chain joins TRBV9 to TRBJ2-5; 8 nucleotides line up with TRBD1. Here the CDR3 reads CASSVAIDRGQETQYF. Here the CDR3 DNA reads TGTGCCAGCAGCGTAGCGATCGACAGGGGCCAAGAGACCCAGTACTTC.